These T cell receptor beta chains were read from a single sample in a study of T cell responses to AZD1222 COVID-19 vaccine. Libraries were prepared by immunoSEQ multiplex PCR; TCRdb keeps only in-frame clonotypes and omits some of them. The table records some 150,000 clones, approximately 90% of them present only once. The sample was peripheral blood, taken 28 days after the second AZD1222 dose. The receptors shown here come from an adult who received the AZD1222 COVID-19 vaccine. Both conserved end residues are trimmed from each CDR3.

>TRBJ1-3|TRBV6-5
ASSYSGRSGNTIY
>TRBJ2-3|TRBV9
ASSVGGLVLSTDTQY
>TRBJ1-6|TRBV5-1
ASSLGVQGKGDSPLH
>TRBJ1-1|TRBV10-3
ATVQGSEMNTEAF
>TRBJ2-7|TRBV5-4
ASSSGTPASYEQY
>TRBJ1-2|TRBV3-1/TRBV3-2
ASSQSERHF
>TRBJ2-7|TRBV11-2
ASSPFWPSSWEQY
>TRBJ1-5|TRBV6-5
ASSRTGGNQPQH
>TRBJ1-3|TRBV28
ASSLRDRAWSGNTIY
>TRBJ1-1|TRBV14
ASSQETGGILMNTEAF
>TRBJ2-7|TRBV6-5
ASSYVGTGVEQY
>TRBJ1-1|TRBV25-1
ASSGRGGTGNTEAF
>TRBJ2-7|TRBV10-3
AIRGDTNSYEQY
>TRBJ1-3|TRBV7-6
ASSLGTPRSGNTIY
>TRBJ2-5|TRBV6-5
ASTDPWSGAETQY
>TRBJ1-1|TRBV9
ASSPTTGVNTEAF
>TRBJ2-7|TRBV6-5
ASSLDPPGYEQY
>TRBJ2-5|TRBV24-1
ATTLWTSGTPEETQY
>TRBJ1-3|TRBV11-2
ASSLGGGLTNTIY
>TRBJ1-4|TRBV3-1/TRBV3-2
ASSQQATNEKLF
>TRBJ1-1|TRBV14
ASSQYTGNTEAF
>TRBJ2-7|TRBV19
ASSISVLGEQY
>TRBJ1-5|TRBV4-2
ASSPGAGDGQPQH
>TRBJ1-5|TRBV4-2
ASSQGSNQPQH
>TRBJ1-2|TRBV15
ATSPRDRGRRGYT
>TRBJ2-1|TRBV10-1
ASSPGLGDRRFDEQF
>TRBJ2-6|TRBV7-9
ASSPSGGSSGANVLT
>TRBJ2-1|TRBV7-2
ASSSLLENEQF
>TRBJ1-1|TRBV7-2
ASSLAGGFEAF
>TRBJ1-2|TRBV27
ASSPQKGYT
>TRBJ1-1|TRBV5-1
ASSPGQGLNTEAF
>TRBJ2-2|TRBV15
ATSRANTGELF
>TRBJ2-7|TRBV7-9
ASNIAGSSYEQY
>TRBJ2-1|TRBV3-1/TRBV3-2
ASSQVRVNEQF
>TRBJ2-2|TRBV14
ASSQIRGTGELF
>TRBJ2-3|TRBV24-1
ATSGLVDRVFYTDTQY
>TRBJ2-1|TRBV29-1
SGEWDGLYNEQF
>TRBJ2-2|TRBV7-8
ASSLGLNTGELF
>TRBJ1-2|TRBV24-1
ATSAEWGGYT
>TRBJ2-5|TRBV5-6
ASSSGQGRGETQY
>TRBJ1-1|TRBV7-9
ASSLDVFEAF
>TRBJ2-1|TRBV2
ATTRLAEYNEQF
>TRBJ1-1|TRBV24-1
ATSFPPGGDTEAF
>TRBJ2-1|TRBV7-9
ASSLEVQGGWNEQF
>TRBJ2-1|TRBV2
ASKVTSSYNEQF
>TRBJ1-2|TRBV25-1
ASREGGSGYT
>TRBJ1-4|TRBV2
ASSAGLVEKLF
>TRBJ2-2|TRBV11-1
ASSFLAGKGTGELF
>TRBJ1-3|TRBV10-2
ASRGTGHSGNTIY
>TRBJ1-3|TRBV19
ASSADWEASGNTIY
>TRBJ2-5|TRBV10-3
AIKGGGETQY
>TRBJ1-3|TRBV4-1
ASSQDRSGSGNTIY
>TRBJ2-5|TRBV12-5
ASGLDLAGGRETQY
>TRBJ2-3|TRBV9
ASSAGMGTDTQY
>TRBJ1-4|TRBV25-1
ASRGELTNEKLF
>TRBJ2-7|TRBV19
ASPLSGSLSYEQY
>TRBJ1-2|TRBV29-1
SVRGNGGYT
>TRBJ1-1|TRBV6-5
ASRRTGGTEAF
>TRBJ1-4|TRBV28
ASSLSGAKMGKLF
>TRBJ2-7|TRBV5-4
ASSLRLASSYEQY